This TCR beta chain was observed in a study of immune heterogeneity within non-small cell lung tumors. The overall study: With respect to histology, the tumors encompassed a few squamous cell carcinomas, 10 non-squamous carcinomas and 1 not otherwise specified.

The CDR3 is 16 amino acids. The ends were cut back, 0 bases at V and 2 bases at J, with 17 bases in the middle. The germline CDR1 and CDR2 sequences are GTSNPN and SVGIG (reference sequence). Concerning this clonotype: Its cognate antigen is unknown.

The study's findings and limits: Local T-cell clonality and local tumor mutational burden correlated moderately but significantly (R 0.3 to 0.4). Identical dominant CDR3 beta clonotypes recurred across a patient's tumor sites, together with site-unique high-frequency clones.

Amplifying TCR beta CDR3 involved multiplex PCR carried out with 32 V and 13 J primers. TCRdb re-called the multiplex PCR reads with MiXCR, one entry per CDR3 protein. The sample contains roughly 3,200 distinct CDR3 sequences, 52% of which appear only once. The authors used roughly 600 ng of bulk tumor genomic DNA per sample as template. Doctors removed several biopsies from each primary tumor during surgery, keeping them far apart. Patients had untreated, newly diagnosed non-small cell lung cancer and underwent curative surgery. This chain joins TRBV30 and TRBJ2-7; no firm D call. The receptor was isolated from a man aged 55 to 69 with non-small cell lung cancer. What was sequenced was lung tumor tissue. CDR3 sequence (DNA): TGTGCCTGGAGTGTGGTTAGTTGGCCAGCCCCCTACGAGCAGTACTTC. As protein: CAWSVVSWPAPYEQYF.